This TCR beta chain was identified during a study of CD8+ T cells in alopecia areata. Overall study: Dosing spanned 6 to 18 months on tofacitinib, then 6 months off drug. The study's findings and limits: Clonality in the scalp and expanded CD8+ clones ranked among the top 100 were significantly decreased by tofacitinib. Clonality in lesional scalp, especially alopecia totalis/universalis, exceeded that of normal scalp. For baseline CD8+ expansion, any link to response stays uncertain with one nonresponder.

In its sample, this clone was seen a few times. The antigen remains undetermined. Treatment defined: oral pan-JAK inhibitor, 5-10 mg twice daily. RNA extraction and reverse transcription yielded cDNA as sequencing template. Sequenced by immunoSEQ multiplex PCR; TCRdb stores in-frame clones only, minus some. In the table there are 110,000 to 150,000 clones, about 86% of which are singletons. Germline V gene lookup returns CDR1 WSHSY and CDR2 SAAADI. The CDR3 totals 16 residues. After removal of 3 bases from V and 3 bases from J, the junction contained 9 bases not matched to a gene. Source: CD8+ T cells sorted from blood, taken at week 4, from a patient treated with tofacitinib. The clonotype was recovered from a human donor with alopecia areata. The rearrangement links TRBV10-2 to TRBJ2-7; 9 bases align to TRBD1. CDR3 sequence reads: CASSDLDRGFNYEQYF. The CDR3 DNA sequence: TGCGCCAGCAGTGACCTCGACAGGGGGTTTAACTACGAGCAGTACTTC.